This T cell receptor beta chain was captured in a study of cytomegalovirus exposure and HLA in healthy donors. The length of the CDR3 is 15 residues. The germline V gene encodes CDR1 SGHTA and CDR2 FQGNSA. PCR employed 60 Vbeta and 13 Jbeta primers. Using immunoSEQ multiplex PCR, the repertoire was profiled, and TCRdb retains in-frame clones only, with some absent. The sample includes 150,000 to 200,000 clones, approximately 83% of them seen just once. Sequenced material: PBMCs. The sequence was obtained from a man younger than 35 in good health and CMV-seropositive. The chain links TRBV7-2 to TRBJ2-5; 7 nucleotides match TRBD1. Near its end, the DNA agrees better with TRBJ2-7, so the J call may be wrong. CDR3 loop: CASSSSRDSIYEQYF. CDR3 in DNA: TGTGCCAGCAGCTCAAGCCGGGACAGTATCTACGAGCAGTACTTC.